One sample yielded the 25 T cell receptor beta chains listed below, sequenced in a study of blood T cell repertoires in COVID-19. Sequencing was performed with immunoSEQ multiplex PCR; in TCRdb, only in-frame clones are kept and a portion is missing. Of about 300,000 clones listed, approximately 84% are singletons. Sequenced: peripheral blood. Receptors were obtained from a human donor with COVID-19, enrolled during active disease. The donor label of this sample is uncertain.

The gene calls are TRBV11-2 and TRBJ2-3; 7 bases align to TRBD2. From germline, CDR1 is SGHAT and CDR2 FQNNGV. Losses at the gene ends were 4 bases for V and 6 bases for J; bases not matched to a gene: 13. The CDR3 has 16 amino acids. DNA for the CDR3: TGTGCCAGCAGCTCTCTGCGAGGACTAGTAGCGGATACGCAGTATTTT. Its protein is CASSSLRGLVADTQYF.

The chain recombines TRBV6-5 with TRBJ1-5, with a tentative D call TRBD1 (5 bases). The ends were cut back, 8 bases at V and 6 bases at J, with 20 bases in the middle. The CDR3 sequence is 15 residues long. CDR1 and CDR2 from the germline V gene are MNHEY and SVGAGI. The CDR3 reads CASSSPRDVGQPQHF. In DNA form, the CDR3 reads TGTGCCAGCTCCTCCCCCAGGGATGTGGGTCAGCCCCAGCATTTT.

This chain joins TRBV11-3 and TRBJ2-5, with TRBD2 identical over 16 bases. The CDR3 totals 16 residues. The germline CDR1 and CDR2 sequences are SGHNT and YENEEA. The J segment lost 3 bases and the V segment lost 3 bases, leaving 1 base of the junction unmatched. CDR3 residues: CASSFGTSGREETQYF. CDR3 coding DNA: TGTGCCAGCAGCTTCGGGACTAGCGGGAGGGAAGAGACCCAGTACTTC.

The chain carries TRBV5-1 and TRBJ2-1; TRBD2 aligns across 11 bases. The V gene end was trimmed by 4 bases and the J gene end by 6 bases; junction bases not matched to a gene: 6. The length of the CDR3 is 15 residues. CDR1 and CDR2 (germline): SGHRS, YFSETQ. The CDR3 here is CASSIAGGETNEQFF. The CDR3 region has the DNA TGCGCCAGCAGCATAGCGGGAGGGGAAACCAATGAGCAGTTCTTC.

Here the CDR3 DNA reads TGTGCCAGCAGAGCACCGGGACAGGGTAATGGCTACACCTTC. It yields the protein CASRAPGQGNGYTF. V usage is TRBV6-4 and J usage is TRBJ1-2; TRBD1 agrees at 9 bases. Germline V gives CDR1 MRHNA, CDR2 SNTAGT. CDR3 length: 14 residues. The junction had 8 bases not matched to a gene; V was cut back by 6 bases and J by 6 bases.

This clone was detected once. The gene calls are TRBV28 and TRBJ2-3, with 10 bases fitting TRBD1. Losses at the gene ends were 6 bases for V and 3 bases for J; bases not matched to a gene: 9. CDR1 is MDHEN and CDR2 is SYDVKM in the germline V gene. CDR3 size: 16 residues. Written as DNA, the CDR3 is TGTGCCAGCAGACCGACCGACAGGGGGCGTACAGATACGCAGTATTTT. Translating it yields CASRPTDRGRTDTQYF.

The V call is TRBV11-2, the J call TRBJ2-1, with 13 bases that match TRBD2. The CDR3 spans 18 residues. In germline, CDR1 is SGHAT, CDR2 FQNNGV. V gave up 1 base and J gave up 7 bases; unmatched junction bases: 10. The CDR3 spells CASSLAGTSGTFGNEQFF. The DNA for the CDR3 is TGTGCCAGCAGCTTAGCAGGGACTAGCGGGACCTTCGGGAATGAGCAGTTCTTC.

The chain carries TRBV4-2 and TRBJ2-3, with 7 bases lining up with TRBD2. Looked up from germline, CDR1 is LGHNA and CDR2 is YNFKEQ. J gave up 2 bases and V 2 bases, and 7 bases lay outside the gene matches. This CDR3 is 16 amino acids long. CDR3 residues: CASSQRDRGDTDTQYF. CDR3 DNA sequence: TGTGCCAGCAGCCAACGGGACCGGGGGGACACAGATACGCAGTATTTT.

This chain uses TRBV30 with TRBJ2-5, with D perhaps matching TRBD1 (6 bases). Germline lookup yields CDR1 GTSNPN and CDR2 SVGIG (reference sequence). The CDR3 is 13 residues long. V dropped 5 bases and J dropped 2 bases, with 12 bases sitting between them. The CDR3 coding sequence is TGTGCCTGGGGGGGCTCCACTCAAGAGACCCAGTACTTC. It codes for CAWGGSTQETQYF.

J is TRBJ2-7 and V is TRBV30; TRBD2 is a possible D gene (6 bases). Germline assignment: CDR1 GTSNPN and CDR2 SVGIG (reference sequence). V shed 0 bases and J shed 2 bases, with 11 bases lying between them. The length of the CDR3 is 14 residues. CDR3: CAWSVGGTTYEQYF. The DNA of the CDR3 is TGTGCCTGGAGTGTCGGCGGGACGACCTACGAGCAGTACTTC.

The chain combines TRBV28 with TRBJ2-3; TRBD1 matches at 8 bases. Germline loops: CDR1 MDHEN, CDR2 SYDVKM. CDR3 length: 13 amino acids. Trimming at V came to 5 bases and at J to 7 bases, leaving 5 bases not matched to a gene. The CDR3 spells CASSGQGGNTQYF. The CDR3 DNA reads as TGTGCCAGCAGTGGACAGGGTGGGAATACGCAGTATTTT. Full variable domain (outside the CDR3, taken from reference TRBV28 and TRBJ2-3): DVKVTQSSRYLVKRTGEKVFLECVQDMDHENMFWYRQDPGLGLRLIYFSYDVKMKEKGDIPEGYSVSREKKERFSLILESASTNQTSMYLCASSGQGGNTQYFGPGTRLTVL.

This rearrangement joins TRBV5-6 to TRBJ1-2, with D possibly being TRBD1 (6 bases). Germline loops: CDR1 SGHDT, CDR2 YYEEEE. Deletions cut 1 base from V and 7 bases from J, with 17 bases between. There are 15 residues in the CDR3. CDR3 DNA: TGTGCCAGCAGCTTGTATGCAGGGACAAGGGGTGGCTACACCTTC. This gives the protein CASSLYAGTRGGYTF.

This chain uses TRBV27 with TRBJ1-2, with TRBD1 identical over 10 bases. Germline-derived CDR1 and CDR2 are MNHEY and SMNVEV (reference sequence). Unmatched junction bases numbered 5, after V lost 5 bases and J lost 8 bases. This CDR3 comprises 13 residues. The CDR3 region has the DNA TGTGCCAGCAGTCAGACAGGGGGCAGGGGCTACACCTTC. It specifies CASSQTGGRGYTF.

V and J are TRBV25-1 and TRBJ1-1, with TRBD1 matching 7 bases. Germline V lookup: CDR1 MGHDK, CDR2 SYGVNS. The CDR3 covers 13 residues. V trimming: 6 bases; J trimming: 3 bases; junction bases outside the gene matches: 4. CDR3 in DNA: TGTGCCAGCAGCCGTACAGGGGACACTGAAGCTTTCTTT. This sequence encodes CASSRTGDTEAFF.

This clone was seen just once. The chain employs TRBV4-3 and TRBJ1-1, with 11 bases lining up with TRBD1. Trimming cost V 2 bases and J 6 bases; bases outside gene matches: 5. This CDR3 is 15 amino acids long. Germline V lookup: CDR1 LGHNA, CDR2 YSLEER. The chain's CDR3 is CASSQRGQGDPEAFF. CDR3 DNA sequence: TGCGCCAGCAGCCAAAGGGGACAGGGGGATCCTGAAGCTTTCTTT.

The V and J genes are TRBV19 and TRBJ1-1; TRBD1 agrees at 7 bases. V was pared by 4 bases and J by 0 bases, with 5 bases of the junction left unmatched. CDR3 length: 15 residues. The germline V gene encodes CDR1 LNHDA and CDR2 SQIVND (reference sequence). CDR3 sequence: CASSTGQAMNTEAFF. The CDR3 region has the DNA TGTGCCAGTAGTACAGGACAGGCGATGAACACTGAAGCTTTCTTT.

V gene TRBV2 combines with J gene TRBJ2-7, with D possibly TRBD2 on 6 matching bases. The length of the CDR3 is 15 residues. The germline V and J ends were trimmed by 0 bases and 3 bases, with 12 bases remaining between them. Germline V CDR1 and CDR2: SNHLY, FYNNEI. Here the CDR3 DNA reads TGTGCCAGCAGTGAAGCGCGGGGACTTGGCTACGAGCAGTACTTC. Its protein is CASSEARGLGYEQYF.

This clone was picked up a small number of times. This chain uses TRBV28 with TRBJ2-7, with 12 bases aligning to TRBD2. Looked up from germline, CDR1 is MDHEN and CDR2 is SYDVKM. V was clipped by 5 bases and J by 6 bases; unmatched bases: 8. The CDR3 spans 15 residues. The CDR3 coding sequence is TGTGCCAGCAGTCCCCCAACTAGCGGGAGGTCCGAGCAGTACTTC. Protein: CASSPPTSGRSEQYF.

This chain connects TRBV12-5 to TRBJ2-7, with D possibly TRBD2 on 7 matching bases. CDR1 and CDR2 from the germline V gene are LGHNT and FRNRAP. The length of the CDR3 is 13 residues. Trimming removed 5 bases at V and 4 bases at J, with 12 bases between. The CDR3 loop is CASGPSGTYEQYF. Here the CDR3 DNA reads TGTGCTAGTGGTCCCAGCGGGACATACGAGCAGTACTTC.

As to this clone: A read error may explain this, as a much larger clone is one base away. The V call is TRBV5-4, the J call TRBJ1-2, with a weak D call TRBD1 (5 bases). Between the trimmed V and J ends, which lost 2 bases and 2 bases, there was a span of 7 bases. Per germline, CDR1 SGHNT and CDR2 YYREEE (reference sequence). The CDR3 covers 13 residues. As DNA, the CDR3 is TGTGCCAGCAGCTTCTCAGGGAACTATGGCTACACCTTC. It specifies CASSFSGNYGYTF. Using reference TRBV5-4 and TRBJ1-2 for the parts outside the CDR3, the full variable domain is ETGVTQSPTHLIKTRGQQVTLRCSSQSGHNTVSWYQQALGQGPQFIFQYYREEENGRGNFPPRFSGLQFPNYSSELNVNALELDDSALYLCASSFSGNYGYTFGSGTRLTVV.

The chain links TRBV3-1 (or the pseudogene TRBV3-2) to TRBJ2-1; 7 bases fit TRBD1. Trimming removed 4 bases from V and 5 bases from J; junction bases left unmatched: 5. The CDR3 runs to 14 residues. Germline V gene sequence: CDR1 LGHDT, CDR2 YNNKEL (reference sequence). CDR3 region: CASSLRTGHNEQFF. The DNA for the CDR3 is TGTGCCAGCAGCCTCCGGACAGGTCACAATGAGCAGTTCTTC.

This clone was seen only a few times. The V and J genes are TRBV5-1 and TRBJ2-7, with D possibly TRBD1 on 5 matching bases. The CDR3 loop spans 15 amino acids. Germline CDR1 and CDR2: SGHRS and YFSETQ. V lost 5 bases to trimming and J lost 1 base, with 16 bases between them. CDR3 region: CASRPTVLGSYEQYF. CDR3 nucleotide sequence: TGCGCCAGCAGACCGACAGTCCTTGGGTCCTACGAGCAGTACTTC.

In DNA form, the CDR3 reads TGCGCCAGCAGCTTGACAGGGTTGGTCTACAATGAGCAGTTCTTC. Translated, it gives CASSLTGLVYNEQFF. The rearrangement uses TRBV5-1 and TRBJ2-1; weak D call: TRBD1 (6 bases). The CDR3 sequence is 15 residues long. Germline loops: CDR1 SGHRS, CDR2 YFSETQ. Between the trimmed V and J ends, which lost 1 base and 3 bases, there was a span of 11 bases.

This chain links TRBV28 with TRBJ1-2; no clear D gene. Trimming took off 5 bases at V and 7 bases at J, with 14 bases between the two ends. The CDR3 spans 13 residues. In germline, CDR1 is MDHEN, CDR2 SYDVKM. The CDR3: CASSPSSGGGYTF. The CDR3 nucleotides are TGTGCCAGCAGTCCCTCTTCCGGTGGTGGCTACACCTTC.

The chain uses TRBV5-1 and TRBJ2-3, with 7 bases identical to TRBD1. V was clipped by 0 bases and J by 5 bases; unmatched bases: 3. The CDR3 loop spans 14 amino acids. CDR1 and CDR2 (germline): SGHRS, YFSETQ. The DNA for the CDR3 is TGCGCCAGCAGCTTGGCCACAGGGGTAGATACGCAGTATTTT. Translating it yields CASSLATGVDTQYF.